These 18 T cell receptor beta chains came from one sample sequenced in a study of blood T cells in healthy people across ages. For the second PCR, which ran for 7 to 11 cycles, a sample-barcoded 5' primer and a J-beta primer mix were used. One entry per CDR3 protein, called by TCRdb with MiXCR from the 5' RACE reads. The sample includes about 1.4 million distinct CDR3 sequences, roughly 64% seen only once; the top ten take more than 6%. Sequencing used blood. These receptors were collected from a young man in good health.

For this clonotype: A much bigger clone sits one base away, suggesting this may be a read error. This rearrangement joins TRBV7-9 to TRBJ2-7; D gene uncertain. The closer fit of TRBJ2-1 to the DNA end suggests the J call may be wrong. The CDR3 extends over 10 amino acids. Looked up from germline, CDR1 is SEHNR and CDR2 is FQNEAQ (reference sequence). This CDR3 reads CASSFETQFF. In nucleotides, the CDR3 is TGTGCCAGCAGCTTTGAGACCCAGTTCTTC.

The chain carries TRBV2 and TRBJ2-7; D remains unclear. Germline CDR1 and CDR2: SNHLY and FYNNEI. The CDR3 consists of 13 residues. V dropped 3 bases and J dropped 5 bases, with 11 bases sitting between them. The CDR3 nucleotides are TGTGCCAGCAGTGAGATAAACCCGGACGAGCAGTACTTC. Protein sequence: CASSEINPDEQYF.

CDR3 DNA: TGTGCCAGCAGCCAAGATTGGCGGGAGGTGTCCCCAGATACGCAGTATTTT. Translation gives CASSQDWREVSPDTQYF. The chain joins TRBV14 to TRBJ2-3, with 8 bases aligning to TRBD2. The V gene end was trimmed by 0 bases and the J gene end by 4 bases; junction bases not matched to a gene: 9. CDR1 is SGHDN and CDR2 is FVKESK in the germline V gene. The CDR3 consists of 17 residues.

This chain connects TRBV7-9 to TRBJ2-1; D not resolved. Germline CDR1 and CDR2: SEHNR and FQNEAQ (reference sequence). The CDR3 is 17 residues long. V dropped 4 bases and J dropped 5 bases, with 21 bases sitting between them. CDR3: CASSSSEDPHAHNEQFF. CDR3 DNA: TGTGCCAGCAGCTCATCCGAGGACCCCCATGCCCACAATGAGCAGTTCTTC. The whole variable domain, remainder taken from reference TRBV7-9 and TRBJ2-1, is DTGVSQNPRHKITKRGQNVTFRCDPISEHNRLYWYRQTLGQGPEFLTYFQNEAQLEKSRLLSDRFSAERPKGSFSTLEIQRTEQGDSAMYLCASSSSEDPHAHNEQFFGPGTRLTVL.

The genes are TRBV24-1 and TRBJ2-3; D not certain. The CDR3 has 12 residues. Germline V lookup: CDR1 KGHDR, CDR2 SFDVKD. Between the trimmed V and J ends, which lost 12 bases and 3 bases, there was a span of 12 bases. The DNA for the CDR3 is TGTGCCGCAAGGGTGTGGACAGATACGCAGTATTTT. This gives the protein CAARVWTDTQYF.

V is TRBV7-8 and J is TRBJ1-1; no clear D gene. The CDR3 runs 15 residues. CDR1 and CDR2 (germline): SGHVS, FQNEAQ. V was trimmed by 4 bases and J by 0 bases, leaving 12 bases between them. CDR3 protein: CASSSRVGMNTEAFF. The CDR3 DNA reads as TGTGCCAGCAGCTCCCGGGTGGGGATGAACACTGAAGCTTTCTTT.

The chain is built from TRBV2 and TRBJ2-3, with D unresolved. V lost 3 bases and J lost 0, with 19 bases in between. Germline CDR1 SNHLY, CDR2 FYNNEI. This CDR3 is built from 18 residues. CDR3 loop: CASSEQAKLFSSTDTQYF. CDR3 bases: TGTGCCAGCAGTGAGCAAGCTAAGTTATTCTCTAGCACAGATACGCAGTATTTT.

The genes are TRBV29-1 and TRBJ1-1; maybe TRBD1 (5 bases). The V and J ends lost 5 bases and 0 bases respectively, with 10 bases between them. The CDR3 loop spans 13 amino acids. Germline CDR1 SQVTM, CDR2 ANQGSEA. The CDR3 DNA follows: TGCAGCGTTCGGGGCTTTATGAACACTGAAGCTTTCTTT. This codes for CSVRGFMNTEAFF.

This sequence joins TRBV19 and TRBJ2-2, with 10 bases identical to TRBD1. The junction had 4 bases not matched to a gene; V was cut back by 4 bases and J by 5 bases. The CDR3 sequence is 15 residues long. Germline V gene sequence: CDR1 LNHDA, CDR2 SQIVND (reference sequence). CDR3 loop: CASSRDRGVTGELFF. The CDR3 nucleotides read TGTGCCAGTAGTAGGGACAGGGGTGTTACCGGGGAGCTGTTTTTT.

The chain joins TRBV20-1 to TRBJ2-1; D possibly corresponds to TRBD1 (5 bases). Germline lookup yields CDR1 DFQATT and CDR2 SNEGSKA (reference sequence). The CDR3 is 21 residues long. V was shortened by 0 bases and J by 3 bases, with 30 bases between the two germline ends. CDR3 in amino acids: CSARDGFREILVRTNYNEQFF. The DNA for the CDR3 is TGCAGTGCTAGAGATGGGTTTCGTGAAATCTTGGTCAGGACAAACTACAATGAGCAGTTCTTC.

For the CDR3, the DNA is TGTGCCTGGGGGGCGGGGGGAAACATTCAGTACTTC. Translation: CAWGAGGNIQYF. The chain employs TRBV30 and TRBJ2-5, with 8 positions matching TRBD2. The J call is uncertain, as TRBJ2-4 better fits the DNA end. The CDR3 has 12 residues. Germline V CDR1 and CDR2: GTSNPN, SVGIG (reference sequence).

The J gene is TRBJ2-1, the V gene TRBV29-1, with TRBD2 identical over 10 bases. V lost 3 bases to trimming and J lost 5 bases; unmatched junction nucleotides: 7. Germline V CDR1 and CDR2: SQVTM, ANQGSEA. The CDR3 totals 15 residues. The CDR3 here is CSVDPSGSMNNEQFF. The CDR3 nucleotides are TGCAGCGTTGACCCTAGCGGGAGTATGAACAATGAGCAGTTCTTC.

This rearrangement joins TRBV11-2 to TRBJ2-5; D is possibly TRBD1 or TRBD2 (6 bases each). Trimming took off 3 bases at V and 0 bases at J, with 14 bases between the two ends. This CDR3 is 16 amino acids long. Germline-derived CDR1 and CDR2 are SGHAT and FQNNGV. CDR3 loop: CASSLTGLPYQETQYF. The CDR3 region has the DNA TGTGCCAGCAGCTTGACAGGACTACCGTACCAAGAGACCCAGTACTTC.

CDR3 in amino acids: CASRIQRGYTDTQYF. Written as DNA, the CDR3 is TGTGCCAGCAGGATCCAGCGGGGGTACACAGATACGCAGTATTTT. The J gene is TRBJ2-3, the V gene TRBV6-1; 8 bases agree with TRBD2. The CDR3 contains 15 residues. Germline trimming cut 6 bases from V and 2 bases from J; bases unmatched to any gene: 7. CDR1 is MNHNS, CDR2 SASEGT, per germline.

CDR3 DNA: TGTGCCAGCAGCACGGGACTAGTCGACTATAAAGAGACCCAGTACTTC. It specifies CASSTGLVDYKETQYF. This sequence joins TRBV9 and TRBJ2-7, with TRBD2 matching over 8 bases. The J call could be wrong; TRBJ2-5 is a better fit for the DNA end. Germline V gives CDR1 SGDLS, CDR2 YYNGEE. CDR3 size: 16 residues.

V usage is TRBV15 and J usage is TRBJ2-7; 7 bases are a match to TRBD1. The V and J ends lost 6 bases and 1 base, in that order; junction bases with no gene match: 9. CDR1 and CDR2 from the germline V gene are LNHNV and YYDKDF (reference sequence). The CDR3 sequence is 15 residues long. CDR3 residues: CATSLIRDSSYEQYF. DNA of the CDR3: TGTGCCACCAGTCTTATCCGGGACAGTTCCTACGAGCAGTACTTC. Supplemented by reference TRBV15 and TRBJ2-7, the full variable domain reads DAMVIQNPRYQVTQFGKPVTLSCSQTLNHNVMYWYQQKSSQAPKLLFHYYDKDFNNEADTPDNFQSRRPNTSFCFLDIRSPGLGDTAMYLCATSLIRDSSYEQYFGPGTRLTVT.

The CDR3 region has the DNA TGTGCCAGCACTCGGTGGGCTAGCGGGGTTGCCCAAGAGACCCAGTACTTC. Encoded protein: CASTRWASGVAQETQYF. The rearrangement joins TRBV2 to TRBJ2-5; 9 bases map to TRBD2. Trimming cost V 7 bases and J 1 base; bases outside gene matches: 13. Germline CDR1 is SNHLY and CDR2 is FYNNEI. The CDR3 is made up of 17 amino acids.

Of note for this clonotype: A clone one base away is much larger, so this may be a read error. The rearrangement uses TRBV9 and TRBJ2-5, with D perhaps TRBD1 or TRBD2 (7 bases each). Germline CDR1 SGDLS, CDR2 YYNGEE. This CDR3 has 19 residues. DNA of the CDR3: TGTACCAGCAGCCCTAAGGGGGCTAGCGGCCTAGTTGGGGGAGAGACCCAGTACTTC. Amino acids: CTSSPKGASGLVGGETQYF.